This T cell receptor (beta chain) came from a study of blood T cells in healthy people across ages. Study results and limitations: Naive and antigen-experienced cells could not be conclusively compared, given unsorted PBMCs. A strong correlation was found between TCR beta diversity and the percentage of naive T cells.

On this clonotype: Its antigen remains unknown.

Primers used in a second PCR of roughly 6 to 12 cycles were a sample-barcoded 5' primer and a J-beta primer mix. A single record per CDR3 protein comes from TCRdb applying MiXCR to the 5' RACE reads. The sample has some 560,000 distinct CDR3 sequences, roughly a quarter seen once; the top ten hold over 3.5%. V lost 6 bases and J 5 bases, leaving 11 bases between the germline ends. This CDR3 comprises 13 residues. CDR1 is SNHLY and CDR2 is FYNNEI in the germline V gene. These sequences were also reported in another study, on T cells of mothers and their children. Per that study: Within related and unrelated pairs, thymic selection shapes TCR recombination output in a similar way. Mother-child pairs who were related displayed a slightly higher overlap than unrelated pairs, a difference that was non-significant.

This rearrangement joins TRBV2 to TRBJ1-5, with a tentative D call TRBD1 (5 bases). The clonotype originates from a boy aged 2 to 10 in good health. Material for sequencing was blood. The DNA for the CDR3 is TGTGCCAGCAGGGGGACCGAGTATCAGCCCCAGCATTTT. This gives the protein CASRGTEYQPQHF.